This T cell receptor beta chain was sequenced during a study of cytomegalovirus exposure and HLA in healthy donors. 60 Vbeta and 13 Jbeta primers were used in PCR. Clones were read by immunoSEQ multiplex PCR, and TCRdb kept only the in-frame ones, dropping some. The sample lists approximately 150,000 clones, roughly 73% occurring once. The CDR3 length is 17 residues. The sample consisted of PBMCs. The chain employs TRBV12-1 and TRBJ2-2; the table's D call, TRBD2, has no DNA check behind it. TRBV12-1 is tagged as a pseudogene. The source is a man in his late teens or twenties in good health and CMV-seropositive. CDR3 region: CASSTKTSGANTGELFF. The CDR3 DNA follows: TGTGCCAGCAGCACGAAGACTAGCGGGGCCAACACCGGGGAGCTGTTTTTT.